This T cell receptor beta chain was documented in a study of CD8 T cells in Susac syndrome. The count of this clonotype is one. With random hexamers, about 0.45 to 1 ug RNA was reverse transcribed. MiXCR, run by TCRdb on the immunoSEQ multiplex PCR reads, gives a single entry per CDR3 protein. The sample lists about 66,000 distinct CDR3 sequences, approximately 96% seen once, with around 0.6% in the top ten. Sample: CD8+ T cells from PBMCs. This sequence was found in a human donor with multiple sclerosis.

The CDR3 DNA follows: TGTGCCAGCAGCTTAGCTAAAAAGGGACAGACCGAAGCTTTCTTT. Amino acids: CASSLAKKGQTEAFF. The chain joins TRBV7-9 to TRBJ1-1; 7 bases agree with TRBD1. The J segment lost 8 bases and the V segment lost 0 bases, leaving 9 bases of the junction unmatched. CDR1 SEHNR and CDR2 FQNEAQ come from the germline V gene (reference sequence). The CDR3 has 15 amino acids.